The rows below give T cell receptor beta chains drawn from one sample of a study of T cells in localized non-small cell lung cancer. Profiling relied on immunoSEQ multiplex PCR, and the TCRdb table lists in-frame clones only, not all of them. The sample holds approximately 15,000 clones; 70% to 90% are singletons and the top ten take about 30%. The material was peripheral blood mononuclear cells, obtained before any cancer treatment. The source of these receptors is a male donor older than 55 with stage II lung adenocarcinoma. The CDR3 runs from the conserved cysteine through the conserved F or W.

v_gene	CDR3aa
TRBV28	CASRPLPAVSNQPQHF
TRBV25-1	CASSRQGVQAFF
TRBV14	CASSQDSTQGGTGELFF
TRBV5-1	CASSFTGNTEAFF
TRBV27	CASSSGPRWGELFF
TRBV5-1	CASSLLGDTRTFDIQYF
TRBV14	CASSRQENTEAFF
TRBV21-1	CASSKRGRSSYEQYF
TRBV5-1	CASSPEGGGMNTEAFF
TRBV28	CASSLGQGGLTNTGELFF
TRBV9	CASSGQGAYEQYF
TRBV7-9	CASSLSRETQYF